What follows is one TCR beta chain and its context. From the germline J gene comes the end of the CDR3, since the read stops 3 residues before it. Germline-derived CDR1 and CDR2 are LNHDA and SQIVND (reference sequence). The CDR3 runs to 12 residues. The sample is drawn from a study of T cells in women clearing cervical HPV infection. Some clones are missing from TCRdb's copy, which holds only in-frame ones; the method was immunoSEQ multiplex PCR. This sample's table reports under 45,000 clones. The chain uses TRBV19 and TRBJ2-3; possibly TRBD1 for D (6 bases). This TCR was recovered from a woman between 18 and 70 years old with a cervical HPV16 infection that either progressed to CIN3+ or cleared (not recorded which). The source material was blood buffy coat. The DNA read from the CDR3 is TGTGCCAGCGGACAGCTAAAAGAGACG. This translates into CASGQLKET. The entire CDR3 protein reads CASGQLKETQYF.